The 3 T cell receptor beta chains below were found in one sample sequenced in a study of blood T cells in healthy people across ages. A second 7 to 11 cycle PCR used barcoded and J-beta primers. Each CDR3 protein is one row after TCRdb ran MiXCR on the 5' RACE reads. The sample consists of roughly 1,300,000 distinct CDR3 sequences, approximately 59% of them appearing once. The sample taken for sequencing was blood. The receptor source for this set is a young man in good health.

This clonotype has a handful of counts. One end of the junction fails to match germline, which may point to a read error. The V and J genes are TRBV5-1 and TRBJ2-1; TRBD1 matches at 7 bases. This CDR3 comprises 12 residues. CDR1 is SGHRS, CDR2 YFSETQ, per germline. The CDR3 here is CASSQQGYEQFF. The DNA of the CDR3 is TGTGCCAGCAGTCAACAGGGGTATGAGCAGTTCTTC.

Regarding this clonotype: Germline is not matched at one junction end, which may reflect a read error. The CDR3 is CAWSLRQKFETQYF. The CDR3 coding sequence is TGTGCCTGGAGTTTGAGGCAGAAGTTCGAGACCCAGTACTTT. The chain employs TRBV30 and TRBJ1-5, with D uncertain. CDR1 and CDR2 from the germline V gene are GTSNPN and SVGIG (reference sequence). The CDR3 totals 14 residues.

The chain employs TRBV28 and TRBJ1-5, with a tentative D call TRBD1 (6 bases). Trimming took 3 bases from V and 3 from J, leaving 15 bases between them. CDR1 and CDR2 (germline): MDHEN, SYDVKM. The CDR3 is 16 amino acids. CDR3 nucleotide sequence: TGTGCCAGCAGTTTTACCCCCGGACAGTACAATCAGCCCCAGCATTTT. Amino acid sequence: CASSFTPGQYNQPQHF.